Following are 12 T cell receptor beta chains from one sample sequenced in a study of technical replicates of blood from four donors. Sequenced by immunoSEQ multiplex PCR; TCRdb stores in-frame clones only, minus some. The sample contains tens of thousands of clones, around 92% of which appear only once. Source material: T cells isolated from PBMCs. These receptors came from a human donor in good health. Some clones in this sample may be carry-over from other donors' samples.

This sequence joins TRBV10-1 and TRBJ2-2; maybe TRBD1 (7 bases). The CDR3 runs 18 residues. V was cut by 4 bases and J by 3 bases, with 21 bases left in between. Per the germline V gene, CDR1 is WNHNN and CDR2 is SYGVQD (reference sequence). The CDR3, as DNA: TGCGCCAGCAGTGGGAGCAGGGGGGATTTAAGGGACACCGGGGAGCTGTTTTTT. This sequence encodes CASSGSRGDLRDTGELFF.

This clone was counted a few times. This chain links TRBV7-8 with TRBJ1-2; 10 bases line up with TRBD1. The CDR3 contains 15 residues. Trimming at V came to 5 bases and at J to 5 bases, leaving 8 bases not matched to a gene. The V gene's germline CDR1 is SGHVS and CDR2 FQNEAQ. The CDR3 bases are TGTGCCAGCAGCCCACGGTGGGGACAGGGGTATGGCTACACCTTC. Encoded protein: CASSPRWGQGYGYTF.

The chain has TRBV12-5 and TRBJ1-5; TRBD1 agrees at 7 bases. The germline gives CDR1 LGHNT, CDR2 FRNRAP. V shed 0 bases and J 5 bases; nucleotides not matched to a gene: 13. The length of the CDR3 is 18 residues. The CDR3 nucleotides are TGTGCTAGTGGTTTGGTCCCTTCCAACAGGGGTAGGTATCAGCCCCAGCATTTT. This codes for CASGLVPSNRGRYQPQHF.

This chain uses TRBV4-3 with TRBJ1-5, with D maybe TRBD1 (6 bases). The CDR3 sequence is 15 residues long. The ends were cut back, 2 bases at V and 0 bases at J, with 8 bases in the middle. Germline CDR1 LGHNA, CDR2 YSLEER. The CDR3 reads CASSQNRASNQPQHF. The CDR3 coding sequence is TGCGCCAGCAGCCAAAACAGGGCTAGCAATCAGCCCCAGCATTTT.

The CDR3 sequence is CASSRLQGESRFYTF. CDR3 DNA: TGTGCCAGCAGCAGATTACAGGGTGAATCGCGGTTCTACACCTTC. The chain uses TRBV5-6 and TRBJ1-2; D is possibly TRBD1 (6 bases). This CDR3 is 15 amino acids long. Trimming removed 4 bases from V and 10 bases from J, with 23 bases in between. The germline gives CDR1 SGHDT, CDR2 YYEEEE.

The CDR3 DNA follows: TGTGCCAGCAGCTCGGGACTGAATAAAGGGACCCAGTACTTC. It yields the protein CASSSGLNKGTQYF. The J gene is TRBJ2-5, the V gene TRBV27, with a tentative D call TRBD2 (6 bases). Germline V lookup: CDR1 MNHEY, CDR2 SMNVEV (reference sequence). The length of the CDR3 is 14 residues. The V end was cut by 6 bases, the J end by 7 bases, with 18 bases between.

This chain links TRBV6-1 with TRBJ2-7; 8 nucleotides align to TRBD1. The germline V gene encodes CDR1 MNHNS and CDR2 SASEGT. There are 15 residues in the CDR3. V was clipped by 4 bases and J by 3 bases; unmatched bases: 8. The CDR3, as DNA: TGTGCCAGCAGTGGGACAGGGCATCCCCTCTACGAGCAGTACTTC. Residues: CASSGTGHPLYEQYF.

The V gene is TRBV30, the J gene TRBJ1-2, with D unresolved. Germline CDR1 GTSNPN, CDR2 SVGIG (reference sequence). This CDR3 region has 14 residues. The germline V and J ends were trimmed by 0 bases and 5 bases, with 13 bases remaining between them. This CDR3 is CAWSVPSRGYGYTF. The CDR3 DNA is TGTGCCTGGAGTGTACCCTCCCGGGGTTATGGCTACACCTTC.

The V and J genes are TRBV7-9 and TRBJ1-1; D remains ambiguous. In germline, CDR1 is SEHNR, CDR2 FQNEAQ (reference sequence). Trimming took 4 bases from V and 3 from J, leaving 15 bases between them. This CDR3 region has 15 residues. This CDR3 reads CASSYAGRVDTEAFF. As DNA, the CDR3 is TGTGCCAGCAGCTACGCGGGTCGGGTTGACACTGAAGCTTTCTTT.

This clone was seen only once. The junction does not match germline at one end; this may be a read error. This chain links TRBV7-9 with TRBJ2-1; no definite D call. Germline loops: CDR1 SEHNR, CDR2 FQNEAQ (reference sequence). This CDR3 region has 14 residues. The CDR3 region is CASSLEHPSNEQFF. In nucleotides, the CDR3 is TGTGCCAGCAGTTTAGAGCATCCGAGCAATGAGCAGTTCTTC.

This chain uses TRBV27 with TRBJ2-3; D unresolved. Trimming shortened V by 4 bases and J by 2 bases, and 7 bases separated the two germline ends. This CDR3 is built from 13 residues. The germline gives CDR1 MNHEY, CDR2 SMNVEV (reference sequence). The DNA of the CDR3 is TGTGCCAGCAGTTACACCCACACAGATACGCAGTATTTT. Its translation is CASSYTHTDTQYF.

In its sample, this clone was seen once. This sequence joins TRBV4-2 and TRBJ2-7, with 16 bases matching TRBD2. V lost 4 bases, J lost 3 bases, and 12 bases stayed unmatched. CDR3 length equals 19 residues. Per germline, CDR1 LGHNA and CDR2 YNFKEQ. In DNA, the CDR3 is TGTGCCAGCAGCCCCCGGTTGGGACTAGCGGGGGGGCCGCACTACGAGCAGTACTTC. As protein: CASSPRLGLAGGPHYEQYF.